The 11 T cell receptor beta chains below come from one sample, sequenced in a study of CD8 T cells in Susac syndrome. Random hexamers were used to reverse transcribe an amount of about 0.45 to 1 ug RNA. TCRdb passed the immunoSEQ multiplex PCR reads through MiXCR, listing each CDR3 protein once. The sample contains 200,000 or so distinct CDR3 sequences, roughly 95% of which appear only once. The material sequenced was CD4+ T cells from PBMCs. The receptors originated from a human donor with multiple sclerosis.

This chain connects TRBV3-1 to TRBJ2-4; possible D gene TRBD1, 6 bases. This CDR3 comprises 15 residues. Germline V gene data show CDR1 as LGHDT and CDR2 as YNNKEL (reference sequence). Trimming took 1 base from V and 11 from J, leaving 18 bases between them. The CDR3 here is CASSQGTGNFVLQYF. In nucleotides, the CDR3 is TGTGCCAGCAGCCAAGGAACAGGGAACTTCGTTCTTCAGTACTTC.

The chain employs TRBV7-9 and TRBJ2-7, with D unclear. The CDR3 spans 14 residues. The germline gives CDR1 SEHNR, CDR2 FQNEAQ (reference sequence). V was clipped by 5 bases and J by 3 bases, with 14 bases between them. In DNA, the CDR3 is TGTGCCAGCAGCCCGGTTTTGGGCCTCTACGAGCAGTACTTC. Residues: CASSPVLGLYEQYF.

The chain joins TRBV29-1 to TRBJ2-4; unclear D gene. The CDR3 consists of 11 residues. CDR1 is SQVTM and CDR2 is ANQGSEA in the germline V gene. Trimming stripped 4 bases from V and 8 bases from J, with 9 bases between. The chain's CDR3 is CSVGGNYIQYF. The CDR3 bases are TGCAGCGTTGGAGGCAACTACATTCAGTACTTC.

V gene TRBV6-1 combines with J gene TRBJ2-5; TRBD2 agrees at 7 bases. With 1 base clipped from V and 7 bases from J, the junction kept 12 bases outside the gene matches. The CDR3 has 16 residues. In germline, CDR1 is MNHNS, CDR2 SASEGT. The CDR3 reads CASSEGTSATAGTQYF. DNA for the CDR3: TGTGCCAGCAGTGAAGGAACTAGCGCAACGGCCGGGACCCAGTACTTC.

The V call is TRBV18, the J call TRBJ2-1; TRBD2 matches 11 bases. Per germline, CDR1 KGHSH and CDR2 LQKENI. Trimming cost V 9 bases and J 7 bases; bases outside gene matches: 23. CDR3 length equals 19 residues. The DNA of the CDR3 is TGTGCCAGTCACTGGGGGGGACTAGCGGCGCTCGTGTGGAGGAATGAGCAGTTCTTC. Protein: CASHWGGLAALVWRNEQFF.

The chain links TRBV7-3 to TRBJ1-1, with 10 positions matching TRBD1. Germline V lookup: CDR1 SGHTA, CDR2 FQGTGA. This CDR3 spans 15 amino acids. V lost 5 bases, J lost 4 bases, and 7 bases stayed unmatched. The CDR3 nucleotides read TGTGCCAGCAGCCCGATGACAGGGGGCGGCACTGAAGCTTTCTTT. It encodes CASSPMTGGGTEAFF.

The chain carries TRBV29-1 and TRBJ1-1; D call uncertain. Per germline, CDR1 SQVTM and CDR2 ANQGSEA. The CDR3 is made up of 12 amino acids. The V end was cut by 3 bases, the J end by 3 bases, with 8 bases between. In DNA form, the CDR3 reads TGCAGCGTTGATACAACTTACACTGAAGCTTTCTTT. This encodes CSVDTTYTEAFF.

This chain uses TRBV24-1 with TRBJ2-2; tentatively, D is TRBD1 (6 bases). With 1 base removed from V and 4 bases from J, the gap between germline ends came to 9 bases. The CDR3 extends over 15 amino acids. Per the germline V gene, CDR1 is KGHDR and CDR2 is SFDVKD. The CDR3 here is CATSDFDRSTGELFF. The CDR3 DNA reads as TGTGCCACCAGTGATTTTGACAGGTCCACCGGGGAGCTGTTTTTT.

The chain employs TRBV12-3 or TRBV12-4 and TRBJ2-1; D is perhaps TRBD2 (6 bases). V was shortened by 2 bases and J by 6 bases, with 14 bases between the two germline ends. The CDR3 runs to 15 residues. The CDR3: CASSLWEALSNEQFF. The CDR3 DNA follows: TGTGCCAGCAGTTTATGGGAGGCCCTTTCCAATGAGCAGTTCTTC.

The V call is TRBV7-9, the J call TRBJ1-2; 7 nucleotides agree with TRBD1. Trimming at V came to 5 bases and at J to 2 bases, leaving 8 bases not matched to a gene. CDR1 is SEHNR, CDR2 FQNEAQ, per germline (reference sequence). This CDR3 comprises 15 residues. CDR3 DNA: TGTGCCAGCAGCCTAGGGGGACAGCCCAACTATGGCTACACCTTC. Amino acid sequence: CASSLGGQPNYGYTF.

The chain employs TRBV30 and TRBJ1-1; D unresolved. Trimming left V 1 base short and J 11 bases short, with 11 bases between. From germline, CDR1 is GTSNPN and CDR2 SVGIG (reference sequence). CDR3 length: 11 residues. DNA for the CDR3: TGTGCCTGGAGTGCAAGAGCTTTGGCTTTCTTT. It is translated as CAWSARALAFF.